This T cell receptor beta chain was captured in a study of cytomegalovirus exposure and HLA in healthy donors. Regarding the study as a whole: Productive rates of about 87% or about 30% were seen for most TCR beta V segments in an earlier analysis.

This clone appeared a single time. Its specificity is unknown. Per the germline V gene, CDR1 is SEHNR and CDR2 is FQNEAQ (reference sequence). With 5 bases removed from V and 2 bases from J, the gap between germline ends came to 15 bases. This CDR3 has 15 amino acids. Vbeta (60) and Jbeta (13) primers were used in the PCR. Using immunoSEQ multiplex PCR, the repertoire was profiled, and TCRdb retains in-frame clones only, with some absent. The data show 200,000 or so clones, with approximately 80% seen just once and around 0.1% held by the top ten. This sequence joins TRBV7-9 and TRBJ1-2; D perhaps matches TRBD1 (5 bases). Sequencing was done on a sample of PBMCs. This receptor was obtained from a boy under 10 years old in good health and CMV-seronegative. The chain's CDR3 is CASSPPGHGNYGYTF. The CDR3 nucleotides read TGTGCCAGCAGCCCTCCAGGGCATGGGAACTATGGCTACACCTTC.